These 28 T cell receptor beta chains were sequenced from one sample in a study of identical twins (dated by TCRdb to 2015 to 2016). The library was generated by 5' RACE. Data came from an Illumina HiSeq 2000. TCRdb reprocessed the public reads (quality trimming at Q25 with fastp, clone calling with MiXCR) and kept in-frame beta chains. Entries are consolidated by CDR3 protein sequence, retaining the most common genes and DNA. The sample table holds under 250,000 distinct CDR3 sequences, of which 7.5% were seen once. The ten largest make up approximately 2% of the sample. This sample also appeared in a second study, on yellow fever vaccine responses in identical twins.

The sample consisted of memory (CD45RO+) T cells sorted from blood. Taken with the paper, the label for cell subset or site translates to: CD45RO+ enriched T cells. The receptors here all came from a young woman in good health.

This clonotype occurred a few times. The chain has TRBV9 and TRBJ2-7, with 10 bases lining up with TRBD2. This CDR3 has 15 amino acids. V was clipped by 3 bases and J by 0 bases; unmatched bases: 3. Germline-derived CDR1 and CDR2 are SGDLS and YYNGEE. The CDR3 coding sequence is TGTGCCAGCAGCGCATCTAGCGGGAGCTCCTACGAGCAGTACTTC. Translated, it gives CASSASSGSSYEQYF.

V and J are TRBV28 and TRBJ1-1, with D possibly TRBD1 on 6 matching bases. Germline V lookup: CDR1 MDHEN, CDR2 SYDVKM. The length of the CDR3 is 15 residues. V was trimmed by 5 bases and J by 3 bases, leaving 16 bases between them. CDR3 sequence reads: CASSKGGGPHTEAFF. The CDR3 DNA follows: TGTGCCAGCAGTAAGGGCGGGGGGCCGCACACTGAAGCTTTCTTT.

This clonotype was recorded at least ten times. V usage is TRBV20-1 and J usage is TRBJ1-3, with unresolved D. Germline assignment: CDR1 DFQATT and CDR2 SNEGSKA (reference sequence). The CDR3 is 14 amino acids. Trimming left V 4 bases short and J 4 bases short, with 14 bases between. The CDR3 protein is CSANPVGSGNTIYF. Written as DNA, the CDR3 is TGCAGTGCTAATCCCGTAGGTTCGGGAAACACCATATATTTT.

The chain uses TRBV5-1 and TRBJ1-2; TRBD1 is a possible D gene (5 bases). CDR1 SGHRS and CDR2 YFSETQ come from the germline V gene. CDR3 size: 14 residues. Trimming pared 6 bases from V and 2 bases from J, leaving 14 bases between. The DNA of the CDR3 is TGCGCCAGCAATGCCGGGACGGGGAACTATGGCTACACCTTC. This gives the protein CASNAGTGNYGYTF. Full variable domain (remainder filled in from reference TRBV5-1 and TRBJ1-2): KAGVTQTPRYLIKTRGQQVTLSCSPISGHRSVSWYQQTPGQGLQFLFEYFSETQRNKGNFPGRFSGRQFSNSRSEMNVSTLELGDSALYLCASNAGTGNYGYTFGSGTRLTVV.

The chain joins TRBV7-2 to TRBJ2-7, with a possible D match to TRBD2 (5 bases). V lost 4 bases and J lost 10, with 17 bases in between. The germline CDR1 and CDR2 sequences are SGHTA and FQGNSA. CDR3 size: 13 residues. CDR3 protein: CASSSRSDYGQYF. In DNA, the CDR3 is TGTGCCAGCAGCTCAAGGAGCGACTACGGACAGTACTTC.

At least ten counts were recorded for this clonotype. CDR3 sequence: CASSQDGTSGAPYNEQFF. For the CDR3, the DNA is TGTGCCAGCAGCCAAGATGGGACTAGCGGGGCCCCCTACAATGAGCAGTTCTTC. The rearrangement links TRBV4-2 to TRBJ2-1, with TRBD2 matching 13 bases. After removal of 0 bases from V and 2 bases from J, the junction contained 4 bases not matched to a gene. The CDR3 runs to 18 residues. CDR1 is LGHNA, CDR2 YNFKEQ, per germline.

This clonotype has a count of ten or more. The CDR3 loop is CASSLGQVDGSPLHF. As DNA, the CDR3 is TGTGCCAGCAGCTTGGGACAAGTGGATGGCTCACCCCTCCACTTT. The genes are TRBV5-6 and TRBJ1-6, with D uncertain. The germline V gene encodes CDR1 SGHDT and CDR2 YYEEEE. This CDR3 has 15 amino acids. Trimming took 0 bases from V and 10 from J, leaving 14 bases between them.

The chain carries TRBV2 and TRBJ2-1; no clear D. Germline loops: CDR1 SNHLY, CDR2 FYNNEI. The CDR3 has 11 amino acids. V lost 5 bases, J lost 7 bases, and 6 bases lay in between. The CDR3 is CASSWANEQFF. Written as DNA, the CDR3 is TGTGCCAGCAGTTGGGCTAATGAGCAGTTCTTC.

The CDR3 DNA reads TGCGCCAGCAGCCCCGGGCCCTCAGGGGGGCCTCCTTACGAGCAGTACTTC. Translation gives CASSPGPSGGPPYEQYF. J is TRBJ2-7 and V is TRBV5-1, with D tentatively TRBD1 (7 bases). Looked up from germline, CDR1 is SGHRS and CDR2 is YFSETQ. The CDR3 spans 17 residues. Trimming removed 4 bases at V and 4 bases at J, with 24 bases between.

J is TRBJ1-6 and V is TRBV12-3 or TRBV12-4; 8 bases fit TRBD1. V was pared by 3 bases and J by 7 bases, with 2 bases of the junction left unmatched. The CDR3 is 14 residues long. The chain's CDR3 is CASSLGQVNSPLHF. DNA for the CDR3: TGTGCCAGCAGTTTGGGACAGGTGAATTCACCCCTCCACTTT.

In this sample, this clonotype turned up a few times. This chain uses TRBV12-3 or TRBV12-4 with TRBJ1-2; possible D gene TRBD1, 6 bases. This CDR3 has 14 residues. With 8 bases removed from V and 2 bases from J, the gap between germline ends came to 15 bases. The CDR3 nucleotides are TGTGCCAGCGCACTAAGAGGGGGAAACTATGGCTACACCTTC. The encoded protein is CASALRGGNYGYTF.

This clonotype was found many times. The genes are TRBV21-1 and TRBJ1-5. TRBV21-1 is recorded as a pseudogene. The CDR3 is 17 residues long. The CDR3 sequence: CASSKGRGQVSVQPQHF. CDR3 sequence (DNA): TGTGCCAGCAGCAAAGGAAGAGGGCAGGTTAGCGTTCAGCCCCAGCATTTT.

This clonotype was seen ten or more times. This rearrangement joins TRBV29-1 to TRBJ2-1; D not resolved. V was cut by 5 bases and J by 0 bases, with 11 bases left in between. Looked up from germline, CDR1 is SQVTM and CDR2 is ANQGSEA. The CDR3 has 14 residues. This CDR3 reads CSVPTPSSYNEQFF. The DNA of the CDR3 is TGCAGCGTTCCTACACCTAGCTCCTACAATGAGCAGTTCTTC.

This clonotype was detected a few times. J is TRBJ2-7 and V is TRBV5-1; D may be TRBD1 (5 bases). Trimming shortened V by 1 base and J by 7 bases, and 15 bases separated the two germline ends. The CDR3 length is 14 residues. Germline values: CDR1 SGHRS, CDR2 YFSETQ. CDR3 loop: CASSLWGPNTEQYF. CDR3 nucleotide sequence: TGCGCCAGCAGCTTGTGGGGCCCTAATACGGAGCAGTACTTC.

This clonotype was detected many times. The chain joins TRBV21-1 to TRBJ2-7; the D call in the table, TRBD1, was not verified against the DNA. TRBV21-1 is a pseudogene. This CDR3 spans 16 amino acids. The CDR3 DNA follows: TGTGCCAGCAGCAAAGATGAAGGGACAGGTTACGACGAGCAGTACTTC. Residues: CASSKDEGTGYDEQYF.

This clonotype was counted at least ten times. The chain couples TRBV20-1 to TRBJ2-4; tentative D call: TRBD2 (5 bases). V shed 1 base and J shed 1 base, with 14 bases lying between them. The CDR3 consists of 16 residues. In germline, CDR1 is DFQATT, CDR2 SNEGSKA (reference sequence). CDR3 region: CSARVSGSMAKNIQYF. Written as DNA, the CDR3 is TGCAGTGCTAGAGTTTCGGGGTCTATGGCCAAAAACATTCAGTACTTC.

This clonotype was detected ten times or more. The genes are TRBV12-3 or TRBV12-4 and TRBJ2-7, with 7 bases fitting TRBD1. V dropped 7 bases and J dropped 3; count of bases not matched to a gene: 3. The CDR3 consists of 12 residues. In DNA form, the CDR3 reads TGTGCCAGCACCAGGACAGGCTACGAGCAGTACTTC. This translates into CASTRTGYEQYF.

V and J are TRBV28 and TRBJ1-5; no firm D call. Trimming left V 0 bases short and J 2 bases short, with 8 bases between. Germline V gene sequence: CDR1 MDHEN, CDR2 SYDVKM. The CDR3 totals 15 residues. The CDR3 region is CASSLWAEGNQPQHF. The CDR3 DNA reads as TGTGCCAGCAGTTTATGGGCAGAAGGCAATCAGCCCCAGCATTTT. The whole variable domain, filled in from reference TRBV28 and TRBJ1-5, reads DVKVTQSSRYLVKRTGEKVFLECVQDMDHENMFWYRQDPGLGLRLIYFSYDVKMKEKGDIPEGYSVSREKKERFSLILESASTNQTSMYLCASSLWAEGNQPQHFGDGTRLSIL.

The chain employs TRBV7-9 and TRBJ2-5; TRBD1 matches at 7 bases. V gave up 0 bases and J gave up 2 bases; unmatched junction bases: 9. Germline values: CDR1 SEHNR, CDR2 FQNEAQ (reference sequence). This CDR3 is 17 amino acids long. The DNA for the CDR3 is TGTGCCAGCAGCTTAGCCGATAGGGGGCAGGGACAAGAGACCCAGTACTTC. Amino acids: CASSLADRGQGQETQYF. The complete variable domain, with remaining parts taken from reference TRBV7-9 and TRBJ2-5, reads DTGVSQNPRHKITKRGQNVTFRCDPISEHNRLYWYRQTLGQGPEFLTYFQNEAQLEKSRLLSDRFSAERPKGSFSTLEIQRTEQGDSAMYLCASSLADRGQGQETQYFGPGTRLLVL.

This clonotype has a handful of counts. This chain uses TRBV2 with TRBJ1-5; D is possibly TRBD1 (6 bases). V lost 3 bases and J 2 bases, leaving 11 bases between the germline ends. The CDR3 contains 15 residues. The germline gives CDR1 SNHLY, CDR2 FYNNEI. CDR3 amino acids: CASSEEGGGNQPQHF. The CDR3 coding sequence is TGTGCCAGCAGTGAGGAGGGGGGCGGCAATCAGCCCCAGCATTTT. The variable domain in full, with the rest retrieved from reference TRBV2 and TRBJ1-5, is EPEVTQTPSHQVTQMGQEVILRCVPISNHLYFYWYRQILGQKVEFLVSFYNNEISEKSEIFDDQFSVERPDGSNFTLKIRSTKLEDSAMYFCASSEEGGGNQPQHFGDGTRLSIL.

At least ten counts were recorded for this clonotype. The CDR3 sequence: CASSSNSGQGALFF. The CDR3 DNA reads as TGTGCCAGCAGCTCGAATTCGGGACAGGGGGCCCTGTTCTTC. The rearrangement joins TRBV7-9 to TRBJ2-1; 12 positions match TRBD1. This CDR3 comprises 14 residues. Looked up from germline, CDR1 is SEHNR and CDR2 is FQNEAQ (reference sequence). The J segment lost 15 bases and the V segment lost 4 bases, leaving 10 bases of the junction unmatched.

This clonotype was seen repeatedly, ten times or more. The chain recombines TRBV20-1 with TRBJ1-2, with D tentatively TRBD1 (5 bases). Trimming pared 3 bases from V and 13 bases from J, leaving 9 bases between. Germline V gene data show CDR1 as DFQATT and CDR2 as SNEGSKA (reference sequence). The length of the CDR3 is 9 residues. The CDR3 DNA sequence: TGCAGTGCTAGCAGGGTCCTCACCTTC. It encodes CSASRVLTF.

This clonotype was seen at least ten times. This chain connects TRBV20-1 to TRBJ2-1, with 9 nucleotides matching TRBD2. CDR3 size: 18 residues. After removal of 3 bases from V and 2 bases from J, the junction contained 14 bases not matched to a gene. CDR1 and CDR2 from the germline V gene are DFQATT and SNEGSKA (reference sequence). Here the CDR3 DNA reads TGCAGTGCTAGCAACAGACTAAGAGCGGGAGGCCCCTACAATGAGCAGTTCTTC. Translating gives CSASNRLRAGGPYNEQFF.

The chain links TRBV14 to TRBJ2-7; maybe TRBD1 (6 bases). The V end lost 0 bases, the J end lost 5 bases, and 20 bases lay between the germline ends. CDR3 size: 17 residues. Per the germline V gene, CDR1 is SGHDN and CDR2 is FVKESK. The CDR3 nucleotides are TGTGCCAGCAGCCAAGAAGTCGGGAACAGGGCTAGTCACGAGCAGTACTTC. Its translation is CASSQEVGNRASHEQYF.

The chain is built from TRBV6-5 and TRBJ2-7; D remains ambiguous. Germline CDR1 MNHEY, CDR2 SVGAGI. This CDR3 contains 15 residues. V was pared by 0 bases and J by 2 bases, with 11 bases between. This CDR3 reads CASSYSIAATYEQYF. Here the CDR3 DNA reads TGTGCCAGCAGTTACTCGATCGCGGCTACCTACGAGCAGTACTTC.

This clonotype was picked up many times. The chain combines TRBV5-1 with TRBJ2-1; 12 bases align to TRBD2. CDR1 and CDR2 from the germline V gene are SGHRS and YFSETQ. The trim removed 4 bases at V and 10 bases at J, leaving 12 bases unmatched. The CDR3 runs 16 residues. This chain's CDR3 is CASSRTPSGRVNEQFF. CDR3 nucleotides: TGCGCCAGCAGCCGGACGCCTAGCGGGAGGGTAAACGAGCAGTTCTTC.

This clonotype was detected only a few times. As DNA, the CDR3 is TGCAGTGCCACAGATCCGGGACAGAGCAATCAGCCCCAGCATTTT. Translating gives CSATDPGQSNQPQHF. The chain employs TRBV20-1 and TRBJ1-5, with 7 bases aligning to TRBD1. Trimming at V came to 6 bases and at J to 1 base, leaving 9 bases not matched to a gene. Germline-derived CDR1 and CDR2 are DFQATT and SNEGSKA (reference sequence). The CDR3 has 15 residues.

This clonotype was seen many times. V usage is TRBV7-2 and J usage is TRBJ2-5; tentatively, D is TRBD1 (5 bases). CDR1 and CDR2 from the germline V gene are SGHTA and FQGNSA. This CDR3 has 13 amino acids. The V end was cut by 4 bases, the J end by 6 bases, with 12 bases between. The CDR3: CASSSVQAKTQYF. CDR3 DNA: TGTGCCAGCAGCTCGGTACAGGCCAAGACCCAGTACTTC.